The 31 T cell receptor beta chains presented below share a single source sample, sequenced in a study of vaccination and CD4 T cells after COVID-19. Cultured CD4+ T-cell DNA underwent Oncomine TCR Beta short-read sequencing. TCRdb processed the PCR reads anew with MiXCR; each CDR3 protein has one entry. The sample shows roughly 8,200 distinct CDR3 sequences, 45% to 60% of them seen only once. Noted treatment: approximately nine-day PBMC culture with coronavirus spike peptide pools or control peptides (ViraFEST assay). The antigens of these receptors remain unknown. The sample taken for sequencing was CD4+ T cells from blood, cultured in vitro. These receptors all stem from a human donor who had recovered from COVID-19.

This chain connects TRBV6-5 to TRBJ1-6; 7 positions agree with TRBD1. The V gene end was trimmed by 0 bases and the J gene end by 9 bases; junction bases not matched to a gene: 5. Germline loops: CDR1 MNHEY, CDR2 SVGAGI. This CDR3 has 15 amino acids. The CDR3 DNA follows: TGTGCCAGCAGTTACTCTTCCAGGGGGGGTTCACCCCTCCACTTT. It yields the protein CASSYSSRGGSPLHF.

This sequence joins TRBV2 and TRBJ2-5; D perhaps matches TRBD2 (6 bases). The CDR3 is made up of 13 amino acids. Germline V gives CDR1 SNHLY, CDR2 FYNNEI. V shed 4 bases and J shed 5 bases, with 11 bases lying between them. For the CDR3, the DNA is TGTGCCAGCAGTGCCGGGCTAGCGGAGACCCAGTACTTC. Encoded protein: CASSAGLAETQYF.

This clonotype was seen more than once but under ten times. The V call is TRBV7-9, the J call TRBJ2-1; 13 nucleotides match TRBD2. In germline, CDR1 is SEHNR, CDR2 FQNEAQ (reference sequence). V trimming: 5 bases; J trimming: 8 bases; junction bases outside the gene matches: 6. The CDR3 runs 15 residues. CDR3 bases: TGTGCCAGCAGCCACGGGACTAGCGGGACGGATGAGCAGTTCTTC. The encoded protein is CASSHGTSGTDEQFF.

The V gene is TRBV5-6, the J gene TRBJ2-5; 9 bases are shared with TRBD1. This CDR3 is 15 amino acids long. V dropped 4 bases and J dropped 4; count of bases not matched to a gene: 8. Per germline, CDR1 SGHDT and CDR2 YYEEEE. CDR3 region: CASSKGTGRRETQYF. CDR3 coding DNA: TGTGCCAGCAGCAAAGGGACAGGGCGCCGAGAGACCCAGTACTTC. The entire variable domain, with the rest obtained from reference TRBV5-6 and TRBJ2-5, is as follows: DAGVTQSPTHLIKTRGQQVTLRCSPKSGHDTVSWYQQALGQGPQFIFQYYEEEERQRGNFPDRFSGHQFPNYSSELNVNALLLGDSALYLCASSKGTGRRETQYFGPGTRLLVL.

J is TRBJ1-1 and V is TRBV11-3; TRBD1 matches at 8 bases. CDR3 length equals 14 residues. Germline CDR1 SGHNT, CDR2 YENEEA. V shed 6 bases and J 6 bases; nucleotides not matched to a gene: 9. The DNA of the CDR3 is TGTGCCAGCAGTCGGGGGGCGACAGGGGCTGAAGCTTTCTTT. Its translation is CASSRGATGAEAFF.

A single count supports this clonotype. The chain joins TRBV7-9 to TRBJ2-1; D is perhaps TRBD2 (6 bases). CDR1 SEHNR and CDR2 FQNEAQ come from the germline V gene (reference sequence). There are 13 residues in the CDR3. V lost 11 bases, J lost 3 bases, and 14 bases lay in between. CDR3 residues: CAGGTWGYNEQFF. The DNA of the CDR3 is TGTGCCGGGGGGACGTGGGGCTACAATGAGCAGTTCTTC. The whole variable domain, remainder taken from reference TRBV7-9 and TRBJ2-1, is DTGVSQNPRHKITKRGQNVTFRCDPISEHNRLYWYRQTLGQGPEFLTYFQNEAQLEKSRLLSDRFSAERPKGSFSTLEIQRTEQGDSAMYLCAGGTWGYNEQFFGPGTRLTVL.

CDR3 in amino acids: CSAKLAGGPYNEQFF. DNA of the CDR3: TGCAGTGCAAAACTAGCGGGGGGTCCCTACAATGAGCAGTTCTTC. The chain recombines TRBV20-1 with TRBJ2-1; 12 nucleotides agree with TRBD2. Germline V lookup: CDR1 DFQATT, CDR2 SNEGSKA (reference sequence). The CDR3 has 15 residues. Losses at the gene ends were 6 bases for V and 2 bases for J; bases not matched to a gene: 5.

This clonotype was observed a few times. The chain employs TRBV5-8 and TRBJ1-1; a possible D gene is TRBD1 (6 bases). The CDR3 has 16 residues. The germline gives CDR1 SGHTS, CDR2 YDEGEE. With 0 bases removed from V and 0 bases from J, the gap between germline ends came to 12 bases. Here the CDR3 reads CASSLETGLMNTEAFF. The CDR3 nucleotides are TGTGCCAGCAGCTTGGAGACAGGACTAATGAACACTGAAGCTTTCTTT.

The rearrangement joins TRBV10-3 to TRBJ2-2; D possibly matches TRBD1 or TRBD2 (5 bases each). Germline loops: CDR1 ENHRY, CDR2 SYGVKD. V dropped 0 bases and J dropped 4 bases, with 12 bases sitting between them. This CDR3 spans 16 amino acids. CDR3 residues: CAISESRTRGTGELFF. CDR3 bases: TGTGCCATCAGTGAGTCCAGGACACGGGGCACCGGGGAGCTGTTTTTT.

The chain uses TRBV27 and TRBJ2-3, with TRBD2 matching 7 bases. The CDR3 is 17 residues long. V gave up 2 bases and J gave up 2 bases; unmatched junction bases: 10. Germline CDR1 reads MNHEY; CDR2 reads SMNVEV (reference sequence). CDR3 residues: CASSLKGRGDLTDTQYF. CDR3 DNA sequence: TGTGCCAGCAGTTTAAAAGGTCGGGGGGACCTCACAGATACGCAGTATTTT.

The chain is built from TRBV7-9 and TRBJ1-3; D ambiguous. Trimming stripped 1 base from V and 4 bases from J, with 5 bases between. The CDR3 contains 13 residues. Germline-derived CDR1 and CDR2 are SEHNR and FQNEAQ (reference sequence). CDR3 DNA sequence: TGTGCCAGCAGCTTAGTGGGGGGAAACACCATATATTTT. The encoded protein is CASSLVGGNTIYF.

The chain recombines TRBV12-3 or TRBV12-4 with TRBJ1-5, with no clear D. The V and J ends lost 1 base and 6 bases respectively, with 13 bases between them. This CDR3 comprises 15 residues. The CDR3 is CASSLGAGFVQPQHF. The CDR3 nucleotides are TGTGCCAGCAGTTTAGGCGCGGGGTTCGTTCAGCCCCAGCATTTT.

The chain carries TRBV25-1 and TRBJ1-2; tentatively, D is TRBD1 (6 bases). This CDR3 contains 14 residues. V lost 6 bases and J lost 3, with 14 bases in between. CDR1 is MGHDK, CDR2 SYGVNS, per germline. CDR3 DNA sequence: TGTGCCAGCAGCAAAAGGGAGGGGGACTATGGCTACACCTTC. The encoded protein is CASSKREGDYGYTF.

The rearrangement joins TRBV20-1 to TRBJ1-5; 9 nucleotides align to TRBD1. CDR1 and CDR2 (germline): DFQATT, SNEGSKA (reference sequence). Trimming removed 5 bases from V and 6 bases from J; junction bases left unmatched: 11. CDR3 length: 15 residues. The CDR3 DNA is TGCAGTGCTGTAGACCCACAGGGGGCTCGTCAGCCCCAGCATTTT. It translates to CSAVDPQGARQPQHF.

The chain carries TRBV15 and TRBJ2-7, with 7 positions matching TRBD1. CDR1 and CDR2 (germline): LNHNV, YYDKDF (reference sequence). V shed 0 bases and J 3 bases; nucleotides not matched to a gene: 2. The CDR3 spans 14 residues. The CDR3 region is CATSRDRTGYEQYF. The CDR3 nucleotides are TGTGCCACCAGCAGAGATCGGACAGGCTACGAGCAGTACTTC. Full variable domain (outside the CDR3, taken from reference TRBV15 and TRBJ2-7): DAMVIQNPRYQVTQFGKPVTLSCSQTLNHNVMYWYQQKSSQAPKLLFHYYDKDFNNEADTPDNFQSRRPNTSFCFLDIRSPGLGDTAMYLCATSRDRTGYEQYFGPGTRLTVT.

This clonotype is judged hyperexpanded (1% or more). This chain joins TRBV20-1 and TRBJ1-1; D is undetermined. Trimming took off 0 bases at V and 1 base at J, with 9 bases between the two ends. CDR1 and CDR2 (germline): DFQATT, SNEGSKA (reference sequence). There are 14 residues in the CDR3. The CDR3: CSARDRRRNTEAFF. The CDR3 DNA is TGCAGTGCTAGAGATCGACGGAGGAACACTGAAGCTTTCTTT.

This chain links TRBV7-3 with TRBJ2-3, with a tentative D call TRBD2 (6 bases). CDR3 size: 15 residues. Germline lookup yields CDR1 SGHTA and CDR2 FQGTGA. The V end lost 0 bases, the J end lost 6 bases, and 13 bases lay between the germline ends. The CDR3 bases are TGTGCCAGCAGCTTAACGGGGGGATACGAGGATACGCAGTATTTT. Protein: CASSLTGGYEDTQYF. Together with reference TRBV7-3 and TRBJ2-3, the CDR3 gives the full variable domain: GAGVSQTPSNKVTEKGKYVELRCDPISGHTALYWYRQSLGQGPEFLIYFQGTGAADDSGLPNDRFFAVRPEGSVSTLKIQRTERGDSAVYLCASSLTGGYEDTQYFGPGTRLTVL.

CDR3 sequence reads: CASSSTLFSNYGYTF. The CDR3 bases are TGCGCCAGCAGCTCGACCCTTTTTTCTAACTATGGCTACACCTTC. The V and J genes are TRBV5-1 and TRBJ1-2; the D is unclear. V shed 3 bases and J shed 0 bases, with 12 bases lying between them. This CDR3 comprises 15 residues. CDR1 is SGHRS and CDR2 is YFSETQ in the germline V gene.

Only a few counts were recorded for this clonotype. This chain uses TRBV2 with TRBJ2-5; 7 nucleotides agree with TRBD1. Germline CDR1 and CDR2: SNHLY and FYNNEI. With 2 bases clipped from V and 5 bases from J, the junction kept 5 bases outside the gene matches. There are 14 residues in the CDR3. The CDR3 nucleotides read TGTGCCAGCAGTGAATATAGGGGGCATGAGACCCAGTACTTC. Translation: CASSEYRGHETQYF.

CDR3 nucleotides: TGTGCCAGCAGCCTCCGGACAGGCCAAGAGACCCAGTACTTC. This gives the protein CASSLRTGQETQYF. The chain uses TRBV5-5 and TRBJ2-5; 7 bases line up with TRBD1. V gave up 4 bases and J gave up 1 base; unmatched junction bases: 4. CDR3 length equals 14 residues. Germline lookup yields CDR1 SGHKS and CDR2 YYEKEE (reference sequence).

CDR3 protein: CSATDRGRNTQYF. In nucleotides, the CDR3 is TGCAGTGCTACCGACAGGGGGCGGAATACGCAGTATTTT. The J gene is TRBJ2-3, the V gene TRBV20-1; 10 bases map to TRBD1. CDR1 is DFQATT, CDR2 SNEGSKA, per germline (reference sequence). This CDR3 comprises 13 residues. The J segment lost 7 bases and the V segment lost 4 bases, leaving 5 bases of the junction unmatched.

The V call is TRBV19, the J call TRBJ2-2, with TRBD2 matching 7 bases. Germline values: CDR1 LNHDA, CDR2 SQIVND (reference sequence). This CDR3 is 15 amino acids long. The trim removed 5 bases at V and 0 bases at J, leaving 3 bases unmatched. The CDR3 DNA sequence: TGTGCCAGTAGTCTGAGCGGGACGAACACCGGGGAGCTGTTTTTT. Its protein is CASSLSGTNTGELFF.

The table lists this clonotype with a few counts. This chain connects TRBV5-4 to TRBJ2-3; no clear D. The germline V gene has CDR1 SGHNT and CDR2 YYREEE (reference sequence). Deletions cut 4 bases from V and 0 bases from J, with 9 bases between. The CDR3 consists of 14 residues. CDR3: CASSGHRSTDTQYF. The CDR3 coding sequence is TGTGCCAGCAGCGGGCACCGTAGCACAGATACGCAGTATTTT.

The chain uses TRBV20-1 and TRBJ2-3; 7 positions agree with TRBD2. This CDR3 is built from 13 residues. From germline, CDR1 is DFQATT and CDR2 SNEGSKA (reference sequence). The CDR3: CSESGVGTDTQYF. The CDR3 nucleotides are TGCAGCGAAAGCGGGGTGGGCACAGATACGCAGTATTTT.

This clonotype is labeled medium-sized. The genes are TRBV7-2 and TRBJ1-5; 7 positions match TRBD1. This CDR3 has 14 amino acids. V lost 5 bases, J lost 5 bases, and 6 bases stayed unmatched. Germline lookup yields CDR1 SGHTA and CDR2 FQGNSA. For the CDR3, the DNA is TGTGCCAGCAGCGCAGGGGGGGAATATCAGCCCCAGCATTTT. It is translated as CASSAGGEYQPQHF.

The chain couples TRBV30 to TRBJ1-2; no definite D call. CDR1 is GTSNPN and CDR2 is SVGIG in the germline V gene (reference sequence). Trimming stripped 0 bases from V and 2 bases from J, with 7 bases between. The CDR3 extends over 13 amino acids. CDR3 sequence: CAWSVSQNYGYTF. CDR3 sequence (DNA): TGTGCCTGGAGTGTAAGTCAGAACTATGGCTACACCTTC.

The rearrangement joins TRBV6-2 or TRBV6-3 to TRBJ2-7, with 8 bases aligning to TRBD2. The V segment lost 7 bases and the J segment 5 bases; nucleotides outside the gene matches: 19. Germline CDR1 and CDR2: MNHEY and SVGEGT. The CDR3 runs 17 residues. This chain's CDR3 is CASTEPRGAGVGDEQYF. For the CDR3, the DNA is TGTGCCAGCACCGAGCCGAGGGGAGCGGGAGTAGGCGACGAGCAGTACTTC.

The V and J genes are TRBV20-1 and TRBJ1-2; TRBD1 might be the D (6 bases). Germline CDR1 and CDR2: DFQATT and SNEGSKA (reference sequence). V was trimmed by 3 bases and J by 7 bases, leaving 12 bases between them. This CDR3 contains 12 residues. The DNA for the CDR3 is TGCAGTGCTAGTAAGACCAGGGGTGGCTACACCTTC. Translation gives CSASKTRGGYTF.

V is TRBV10-3 and J is TRBJ1-1; D unclear. In germline, CDR1 is ENHRY, CDR2 SYGVKD. Trimming took 5 bases from V and 0 from J, leaving 16 bases between them. The CDR3 totals 16 residues. The CDR3 sequence is CAISLREGSMNTEAFF. The CDR3 region has the DNA TGTGCCATCAGTTTGAGGGAGGGTTCGATGAACACTGAAGCTTTCTTT.

V is TRBV12-3 or TRBV12-4 and J is TRBJ1-6; TRBD1 might be the D (6 bases). V shed 6 bases and J shed 8 bases, with 20 bases lying between them. The CDR3 is 16 residues long. Written as DNA, the CDR3 is TGTGCCAGCAGCCTGGGAGGGGGGATGAGAGATTCACCCCTCCACTTT. Its translation: CASSLGGGMRDSPLHF.

The genes are TRBV7-2 and TRBJ1-2; no reliable D call. The ends were cut back, 7 bases at V and 0 bases at J, with 9 bases in the middle. The CDR3 consists of 13 residues. Germline V CDR1 and CDR2: SGHTA, FQGNSA. CDR3 residues: CASTSVANYGYTF. CDR3 nucleotides: TGTGCCAGCACCTCGGTAGCTAACTATGGCTACACCTTC.